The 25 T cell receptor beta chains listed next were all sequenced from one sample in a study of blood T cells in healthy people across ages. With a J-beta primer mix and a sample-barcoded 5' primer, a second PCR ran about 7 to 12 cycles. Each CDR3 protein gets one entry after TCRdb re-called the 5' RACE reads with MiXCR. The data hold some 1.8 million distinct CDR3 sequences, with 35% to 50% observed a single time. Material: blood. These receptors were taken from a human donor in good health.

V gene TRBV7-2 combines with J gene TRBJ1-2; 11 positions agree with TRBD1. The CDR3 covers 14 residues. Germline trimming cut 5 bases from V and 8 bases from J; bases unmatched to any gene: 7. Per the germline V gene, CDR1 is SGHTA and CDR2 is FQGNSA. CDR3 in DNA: TGTGCCAGCAGCCAGGACAGGGGGCAACAAGGCTACACCTTC. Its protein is CASSQDRGQQGYTF.

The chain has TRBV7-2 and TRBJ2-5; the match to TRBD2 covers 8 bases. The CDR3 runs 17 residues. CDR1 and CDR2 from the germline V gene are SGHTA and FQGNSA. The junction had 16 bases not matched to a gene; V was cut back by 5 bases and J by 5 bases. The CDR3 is CASSLSGDASPVETQYF. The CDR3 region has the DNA TGTGCCAGCAGCCTTAGCGGGGACGCCAGTCCGGTGGAGACCCAGTACTTC. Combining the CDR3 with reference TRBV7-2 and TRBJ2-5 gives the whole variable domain GAGVSQSPSNKVTEKGKDVELRCDPISGHTALYWYRQSLGQGLEFLIYFQGNSAPDKSGLPSDRFSAERTGGSVSTLTIQRTQQEDSAVYLCASSLSGDASPVETQYFGPGTRLLVL.

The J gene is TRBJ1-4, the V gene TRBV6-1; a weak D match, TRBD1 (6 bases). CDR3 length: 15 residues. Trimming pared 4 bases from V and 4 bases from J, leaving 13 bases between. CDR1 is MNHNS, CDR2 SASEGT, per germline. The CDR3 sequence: CASSALRDNNEKLFF. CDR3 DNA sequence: TGTGCCAGCAGTGCCCTCCGGGACAATAATGAAAAACTGTTTTTT.

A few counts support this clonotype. CDR3 sequence: CASSVLSLATDTQYF. In DNA, the CDR3 is TGTGCCAGCAGCGTACTATCCCTAGCAACAGATACGCAGTATTTT. V gene TRBV9 combines with J gene TRBJ2-3; the D gene is possibly TRBD2 (5 bases). V lost 1 base and J lost 3, with 12 bases in between. CDR1 SGDLS and CDR2 YYNGEE come from the germline V gene. This CDR3 spans 15 amino acids.

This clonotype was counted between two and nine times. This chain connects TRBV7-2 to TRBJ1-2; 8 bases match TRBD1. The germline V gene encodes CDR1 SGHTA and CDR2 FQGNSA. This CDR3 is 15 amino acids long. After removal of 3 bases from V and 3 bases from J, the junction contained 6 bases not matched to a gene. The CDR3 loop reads CASSFRTGLHYGYTF. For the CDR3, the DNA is TGTGCCAGCAGCTTCAGGACAGGGTTGCACTATGGCTACACCTTC.

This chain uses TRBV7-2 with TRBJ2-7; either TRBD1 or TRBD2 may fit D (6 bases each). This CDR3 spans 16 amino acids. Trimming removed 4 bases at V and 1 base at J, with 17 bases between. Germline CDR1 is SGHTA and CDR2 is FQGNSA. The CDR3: CASSSSAGGPSYEQYF. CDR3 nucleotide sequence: TGTGCCAGCAGCTCCTCTGCCGGGGGCCCTTCCTACGAGCAGTACTTC.

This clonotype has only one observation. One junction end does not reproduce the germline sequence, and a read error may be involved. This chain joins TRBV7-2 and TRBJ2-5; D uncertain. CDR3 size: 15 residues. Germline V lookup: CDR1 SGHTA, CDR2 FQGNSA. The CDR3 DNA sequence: TGTGCCAGCAGCTTCCCGCTAACGAGGCAAGAGACCCGGTACTTC. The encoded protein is CASSFPLTRQETRYF.

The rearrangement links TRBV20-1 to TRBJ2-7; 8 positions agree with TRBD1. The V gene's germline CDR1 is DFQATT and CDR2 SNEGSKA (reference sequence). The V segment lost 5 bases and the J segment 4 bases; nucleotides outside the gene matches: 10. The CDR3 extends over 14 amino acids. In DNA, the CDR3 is TGCAGTGCTTCCGGGGCAGGGGGCTGGTACGAGCAGTACTTC. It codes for CSASGAGGWYEQYF.

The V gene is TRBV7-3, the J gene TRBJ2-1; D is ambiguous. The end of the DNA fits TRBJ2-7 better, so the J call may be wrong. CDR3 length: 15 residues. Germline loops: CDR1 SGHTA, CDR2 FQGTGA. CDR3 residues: CASSLTWRPYNEQYF. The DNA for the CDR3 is TGTGCCAGCAGCTTAACCTGGCGTCCCTACAATGAGCAGTACTTC.

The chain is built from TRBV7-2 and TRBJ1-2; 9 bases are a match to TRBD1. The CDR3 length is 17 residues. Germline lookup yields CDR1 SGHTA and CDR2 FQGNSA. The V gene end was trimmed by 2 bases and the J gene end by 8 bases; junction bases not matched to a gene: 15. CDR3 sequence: CASSLIGTGFPPGGYTF. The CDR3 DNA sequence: TGTGCCAGCAGCTTAATCGGGACAGGGTTCCCGCCGGGGGGCTACACCTTC. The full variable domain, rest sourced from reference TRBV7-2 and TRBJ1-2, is GAGVSQSPSNKVTEKGKDVELRCDPISGHTALYWYRQSLGQGLEFLIYFQGNSAPDKSGLPSDRFSAERTGGSVSTLTIQRTQQEDSAVYLCASSLIGTGFPPGGYTFGSGTRLTVV.

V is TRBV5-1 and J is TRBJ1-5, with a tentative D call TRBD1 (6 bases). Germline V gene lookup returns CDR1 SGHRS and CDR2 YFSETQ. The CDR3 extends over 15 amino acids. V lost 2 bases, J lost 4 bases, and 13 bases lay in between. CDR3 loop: CASSLTGGVNQPQHF. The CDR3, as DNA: TGCGCCAGCAGCTTAACCGGGGGCGTAAATCAGCCCCAGCATTTT.

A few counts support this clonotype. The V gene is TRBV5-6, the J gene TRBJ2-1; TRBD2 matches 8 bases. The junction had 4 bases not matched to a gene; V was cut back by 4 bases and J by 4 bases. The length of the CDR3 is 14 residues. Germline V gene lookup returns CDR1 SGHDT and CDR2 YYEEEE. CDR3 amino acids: CASSQRGMYNEQFF. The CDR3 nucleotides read TGTGCCAGCAGCCAGCGGGGGATGTACAATGAGCAGTTCTTC.

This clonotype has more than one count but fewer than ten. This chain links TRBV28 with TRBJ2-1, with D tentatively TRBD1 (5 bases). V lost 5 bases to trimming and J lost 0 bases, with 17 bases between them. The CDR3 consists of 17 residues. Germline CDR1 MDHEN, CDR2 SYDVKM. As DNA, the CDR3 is TGTGCCAGCAGTAAAGCCTACAGGAAGAGCTCCTACAATGAGCAGTTCTTC. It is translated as CASSKAYRKSSYNEQFF.

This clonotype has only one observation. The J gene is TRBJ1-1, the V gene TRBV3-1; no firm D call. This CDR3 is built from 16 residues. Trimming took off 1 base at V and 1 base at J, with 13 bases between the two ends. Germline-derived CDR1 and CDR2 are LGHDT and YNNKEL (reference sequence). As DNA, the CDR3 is TGTGCCAGCAGCCAAGTTACGCGGAATAGGAACACTGAAGCTTTCTTT. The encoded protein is CASSQVTRNRNTEAFF.

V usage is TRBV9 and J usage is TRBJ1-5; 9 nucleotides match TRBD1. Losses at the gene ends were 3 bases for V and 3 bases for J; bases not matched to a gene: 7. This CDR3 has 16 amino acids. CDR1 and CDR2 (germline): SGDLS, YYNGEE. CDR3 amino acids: CASSARTGENNQPQHF. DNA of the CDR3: TGTGCCAGCAGCGCAAGGACAGGGGAAAACAATCAGCCCCAGCATTTT.

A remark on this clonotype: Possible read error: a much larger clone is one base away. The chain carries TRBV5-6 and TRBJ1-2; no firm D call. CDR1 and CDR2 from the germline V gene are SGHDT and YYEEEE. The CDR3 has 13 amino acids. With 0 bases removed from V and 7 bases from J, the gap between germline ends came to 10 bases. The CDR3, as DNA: TGTGCCAGCAGCTTGGCATGGGCCAGTGGCTACACCTTC. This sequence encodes CASSLAWASGYTF.

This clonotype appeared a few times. The CDR3 here is CASSVSGGAVYEQYF. CDR3 coding DNA: TGTGCCAGCAGTGTTAGCGGGGGGGCCGTCTACGAGCAGTACTTC. The V call is TRBV27, the J call TRBJ2-7; 11 bases agree with TRBD2. The CDR3 is made up of 15 amino acids. Germline V gives CDR1 MNHEY, CDR2 SMNVEV (reference sequence). V trimming: 5 bases; J trimming: 3 bases; junction bases outside the gene matches: 6.

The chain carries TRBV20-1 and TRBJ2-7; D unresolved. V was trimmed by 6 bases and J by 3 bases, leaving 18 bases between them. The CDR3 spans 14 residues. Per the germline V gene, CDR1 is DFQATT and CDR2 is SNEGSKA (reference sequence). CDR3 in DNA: TGCAGTGCCCCCCCGGTCCGGACGAACTACGAGCAGTACTTC. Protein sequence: CSAPPVRTNYEQYF.

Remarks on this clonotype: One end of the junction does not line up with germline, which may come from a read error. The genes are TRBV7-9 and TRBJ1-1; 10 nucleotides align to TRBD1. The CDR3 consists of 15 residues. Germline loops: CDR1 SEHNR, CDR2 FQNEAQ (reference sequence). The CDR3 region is CTSSWWTGGGTEAFF. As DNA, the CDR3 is TGTACCAGCAGCTGGTGGACAGGGGGAGGCACTGAAGCTTTCTTT. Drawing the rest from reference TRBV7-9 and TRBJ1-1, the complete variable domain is DTGVSQNPRHKITKRGQNVTFRCDPISEHNRLYWYRQTLGQGPEFLTYFQNEAQLEKSRLLSDRFSAERPKGSFSTLEIQRTEQGDSAMYLCTSSWWTGGGTEAFFGQGTRLTVV.

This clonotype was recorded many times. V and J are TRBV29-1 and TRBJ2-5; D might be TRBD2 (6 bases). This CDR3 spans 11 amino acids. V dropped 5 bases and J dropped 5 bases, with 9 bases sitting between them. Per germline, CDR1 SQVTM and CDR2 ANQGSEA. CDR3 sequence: CSVLEGETQYF. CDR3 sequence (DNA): TGCAGCGTTTTGGAGGGGGAGACCCAGTACTTC.

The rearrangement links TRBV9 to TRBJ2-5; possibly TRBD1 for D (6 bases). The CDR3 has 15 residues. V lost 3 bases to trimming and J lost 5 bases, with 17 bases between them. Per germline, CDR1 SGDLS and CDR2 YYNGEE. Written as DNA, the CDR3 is TGTGCCAGCAGCGATGACAGGTCCGAAGGGGAGACCCAGTACTTC. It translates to CASSDDRSEGETQYF.

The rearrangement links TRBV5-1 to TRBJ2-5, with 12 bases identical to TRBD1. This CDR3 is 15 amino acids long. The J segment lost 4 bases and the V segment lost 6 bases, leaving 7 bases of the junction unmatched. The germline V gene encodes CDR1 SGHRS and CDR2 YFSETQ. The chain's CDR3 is CASTRDRGRGETQYF. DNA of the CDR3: TGCGCCAGCACACGGGACAGGGGGCGAGGAGAGACCCAGTACTTC.

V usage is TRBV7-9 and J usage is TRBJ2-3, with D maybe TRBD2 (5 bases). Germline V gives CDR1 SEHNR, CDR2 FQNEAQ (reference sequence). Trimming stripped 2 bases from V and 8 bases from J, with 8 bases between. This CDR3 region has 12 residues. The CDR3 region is CASSLIRGTQYF. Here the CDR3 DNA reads TGTGCCAGCAGCTTAATACGGGGTACGCAGTATTTT.

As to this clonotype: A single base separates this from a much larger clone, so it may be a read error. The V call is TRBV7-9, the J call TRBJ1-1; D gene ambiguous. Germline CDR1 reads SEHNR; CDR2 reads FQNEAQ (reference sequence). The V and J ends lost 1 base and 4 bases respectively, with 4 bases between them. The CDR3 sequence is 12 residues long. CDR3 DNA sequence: TGTGCCAGCAGCTTAGAGTTCACTGAAGCTTTCTTT. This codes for CASSLEFTEAFF.

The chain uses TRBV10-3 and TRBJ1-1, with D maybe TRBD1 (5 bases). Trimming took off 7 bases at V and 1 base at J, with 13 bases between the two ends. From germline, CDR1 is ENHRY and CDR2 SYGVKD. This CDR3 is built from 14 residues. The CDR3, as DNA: TGTGCCATCACCTCCGGGACGGAGAACACTGAAGCTTTCTTT. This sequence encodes CAITSGTENTEAFF.